Detailed here is one T cell receptor (beta chain). Only one count was recorded for this clone. The antigen it recognizes is unknown. Base qualities are not provided; no much larger clone lies one nucleotide away. The CDR3 regions of human TCRbeta chains were analyzed by immunosequencing. The paper's data handling went like this. TCRs in the repertoires were compared against a reference library of SARS-CoV-2-specific TCRs that had been generated with the MIRA antigen-specificity platform. Breadth meant the fraction of unique TCRs that were SARS-CoV-2-associated, whereas depth meant the fraction of total T cells that were SARS-CoV-2-associated. Each spike-specific TCR was assigned to its reactive spike region and to a CD4 or CD8 class using the MIRA data. Log10-transformed breadth and depth values were compared by one-way ANOVA with Sidak's multiple comparisons tests. The table comes from immuneACCESS by way of TCRdb, which keeps in-frame sequences with V and J called. Part of the clones is missing from these tables; in studies checked, under half for an unresolved V gene and the rest for unknown reasons. The D gene and trimming were derived from the DNA, and the V and J assignments and clone size from that table. The sample table lists about 130,000 clones, approximately 94% of them with a count of one. The top ten constitute around 3.1% of the sample.

The entry originates in a study of T cell responses to AZD1222 COVID-19 vaccine (dated by TCRdb to about 2021). About the full investigation: AZD1222 recipients given second doses at about 4 weeks or at about 12 weeks were pooled, since spike-specific TCR depth and breadth were not found to differ between the two schedules. A total of about 230 trial participants underwent TCR sequencing, of whom 200 to 220 received two doses of AZD1222 and 26 received two doses of the MenACWY control vaccine. Enrollment into the trials was organized by age into subgroups of 18-55, 56-69 and 70-plus years, and those subgroups contained roughly 150, 30 and 60 TCR-sequenced participants, respectively. Overall results and qualifications from the work: Because no day 14 peak-response samples were available, repertoires were characterized only after the peak T cell response. Reportedly, close to half of the unique spike-specific TCRs recognized epitopes lying outside the regions that are mutated in the B.1.351 and B.1.1.7 variants. The whole spike protein was spanned by vaccine-associated CD4 TCRs, and dominant responses were seen in regions 160-218 and 743-854. The 56-69-year group was small, and its depth increase did not reach significance, likely because of low power. After two AZD1222 doses, both the breadth and the depth of spike-specific TCRs were significantly higher than at day 0 and than in MenACWY recipients. Participants were mostly white British, with more females than males. The authors suggested clonal diversity may have been underestimated. Conclusions about previously exposed vaccinees were limited because only five to seven AZD1222 recipients were SARS-CoV-2 seropositive at baseline.

CDR1 LNHDA and CDR2 SQIVND are derived from the germline V gene (reference sequence). CDR3 length: 13 amino acids, cysteine to phenylalanine. CDR3 DNA only is kept here, 39 bases in frame from base 1. V is clipped by 6 bases and J by 5 bases, and the sequence between their germline boundaries is 13 bases long. This specimen's time point label, interpreted: baseline before first vaccination. Samples from vaccinated people were obtained from the UK trials COV001 and COV002, which included a single-blind randomized controlled phase 2/3 trial of AZD1222 (ChAdOx1 nCoV-19) in healthy adults. For TCRbeta chain sequencing, PBMC samples were collected from trial participants at day 0 and at day 28 after the second dose.

Sample: peripheral blood, taken on day 0 of AZD1222 vaccination. The rearrangement combines TRBV19 with TRBJ2-5, and possibly TRBD1, on 6 matching bases. This TCR was sampled from an adult in good health. The DNA is TGTGCCAGTAGCATCAGGGGTCCGGAGACCCAGTACTTC. The resulting protein is CASSIRGPETQYF.